Given below is one T cell receptor beta chain in context. In its sample, this clone was seen a few times. Its antigen target is currently unknown. No qualities accompany the bases; no much larger clone lies one base away. Patients with autoimmune disease history or receiving systemic immunosuppression were excluded from the trial. Peripheral blood for TCR sequencing was collected from all dose cohorts at baseline, on cycle 4 day 1, and on cycle 7 day 1. The samples were taken from a phase I, first-in-human, multicenter, open-label dose-escalation trial of ivuxolimab. Adults with locally advanced or metastatic melanoma, renal cell, hepatocellular, or head and neck squamous cell carcinoma were enrolled in the trial. Before TCR sequencing, CD4+ T cells and CD8+ T cells were sorted from peripheral blood as separate populations. The sample originates from a study of OX40 agonist ivuxolimab in advanced cancers. Describing the broader study: Ivuxolimab was a fully human IgG2 agonistic monoclonal antibody targeting the costimulatory receptor OX40 (CD134). Intravenous ivuxolimab was administered to patients every 2 weeks at six dose levels: 0.01, 0.1, 0.3, 1.5, 3 and 10 mg/kg. Among the roughly 54 dose-escalation patients, approximately 20 had hepatocellular carcinoma, roughly 15 melanoma, 9 renal cell carcinoma and 9 head and neck cancer. Partial responses occurred in three dose-escalation patients: two with cutaneous melanoma and one with hepatocellular carcinoma. Patients were allowed to have had prior anti-PD-1, anti-PD-L1 or anti-CTLA-4 therapy, and 30% to 50% of the dose-escalation patients had previously received checkpoint inhibitors. A male proportion of roughly 85% and a mean age of about 60 years, ranging from about 23 to 90, were recorded for the dose-escalation cohort. The purpose of peripheral TCRbeta sequencing was to test whether ivuxolimab changed TCR sequence diversity and led to clonal T-cell expansion. The monotherapy dose-escalation portion (N of about 52 patients) of the phase I ivuxolimab trial is reported in the paper.

V sheds 4 bases and J sheds 3 bases, leaving 7 bases between their ends. Looking up the germline V gene (reference sequence) yields CDR1 SEHNR and CDR2 FQNEAQ. The CDR3, cysteine through phenylalanine, is 14 amino acids long. Only CDR3 DNA remains: 42 bases, in frame from the first base. Results and caveats for the whole study, not just this receptor: In the 0.1-3.0 mg/kg groups, partial responders had among the lowest normalized peripheral clonal expansion, particularly in CD8+ T cells. At doses of 0.1 to 3.0 mg/kg, clonal expansion of both CD4+ and CD8+ T cells in blood was seen between baseline and week 6. After ivuxolimab, expanded clones were on average more numerous among CD8+ T cells than among CD4+ T cells. The antigen specificity of the clonally expanded peripheral T cells was not determined. Low levels of normalized T-cell clonal expansion were also shown by some nonresponding patients.

Genomic DNA was isolated from the sorted cells so that the TCRbeta CDR3 region could be sequenced. The immunoSEQ Assay was used for sequencing of TCRbeta CDR3 regions. This is the immuneACCESS table as TCRdb keeps it, with only in-frame sequences that have V and J called. A part of the clones is gone; compared with another copy, unresolved V genes explain less than half, and the rest is unexplained. This sample has some 76,000 clones in its table, and about 90% of those were observed once. More than 7.5% of the sample is taken by the ten largest. This specimen consisted of CD4+ or CD8+ T cells sorted from blood, obtained in a trial of the OX40 agonist ivuxolimab. This chain is built from TRBV7-9 and TRBJ1-6; there is no confident call for the D gene. The source of this sequence is an adult with an advanced solid tumor such as melanoma, head and neck, liver or kidney cancer. The nucleotide sequence reads TGTGCCAGCAGCTCCACGATCTATAATTCACCCCTCCACTTT. Translation gives CASSSTIYNSPLHF.